One sample yielded the 20 T cell receptor beta chains listed below, sequenced in a study of regulatory T cells in long-lasting Graves disease. Combining iRepertoire HTBI primers with Arm-PCR of CDR3 regions, the authors built TCR beta libraries. TCRdb called the multiplex PCR reads again in MiXCR, with one record for every CDR3 protein. The sample carries about 430,000 distinct CDR3 sequences, roughly 23% recorded once. The time point denotes: persistent/refractory GD, antithyroid drugs over 5 years with positive TRAb. Extracted PBMC RNA gave rise to the TCR library. The sequencing here drew on peripheral blood mononuclear cells (PBMCs), taken when the disease was refractory, from a patient treated with antithyroid drugs. The receptors were sampled from a female donor with Graves disease.

The genes are TRBV28 and TRBJ2-3; D call uncertain. Germline values: CDR1 MDHEN, CDR2 SYDVKM. Trimming left V 7 bases short and J 2 bases short, with 16 bases between. CDR3 length: 15 amino acids. CDR3 DNA sequence: TGTGCCAGCATGGGCGGCACTACCCCCACAGATACGCAGTATTTT. It encodes CASMGGTTPTDTQYF.

The chain couples TRBV5-1 to TRBJ2-5, with 12 bases lining up with TRBD2. Trimming at V came to 7 bases and at J to 5 bases, leaving 9 bases not matched to a gene. This CDR3 has 15 residues. CDR1 and CDR2 (germline): SGHRS, YFSETQ. Here the CDR3 reads CASCPGLAGGETQYF. CDR3 nucleotides: TGCGCCAGCTGTCCGGGACTAGCGGGCGGTGAGACCCAGTACTTC.

This rearrangement joins TRBV5-1 to TRBJ2-7, with D possibly called TRBD1 or TRBD2 (6 bases each). V was cut by 5 bases and J by 4 bases, with 19 bases left in between. This CDR3 has 15 amino acids. CDR1 is SGHRS and CDR2 is YFSETQ in the germline V gene. Here the CDR3 reads CASRAWSPGAYEQYF. For the CDR3, the DNA is TGCGCCAGCAGAGCTTGGAGTCCGGGGGCATACGAGCAGTACTTC.

At least ten counts were recorded for this clonotype. This chain joins TRBV20-1 and TRBJ1-5; TRBD1 matches 8 bases. This CDR3 region has 14 residues. The V segment lost 3 bases and the J segment 7 bases; nucleotides outside the gene matches: 8. Germline CDR1 DFQATT, CDR2 SNEGSKA (reference sequence). CDR3 sequence: CSARDREIGQPQHF. The CDR3 coding sequence is TGCAGTGCTAGGGACAGGGAGATTGGACAGCCCCAGCATTTT.

The chain joins TRBV4-1 to TRBJ1-4; the D is unclear. The CDR3 length is 13 residues. Germline V gene data show CDR1 as MGHRA and CDR2 as YSYEKL. Trimming removed 0 bases at V and 7 bases at J, with 6 bases between. The CDR3 sequence: CASSQEVGEKLFF. CDR3 coding DNA: TGCGCCAGCAGCCAAGAGGTCGGTGAAAAACTGTTTTTT.

There are a few counts of this clonotype. The chain has TRBV5-5 and TRBJ2-7, with D perhaps TRBD2 (5 bases). CDR1 is SGHKS, CDR2 YYEKEE, per germline (reference sequence). CDR3 size: 13 residues. Trimming took off 2 bases at V and 6 bases at J, with 12 bases between the two ends. The CDR3 region has the DNA TGTGCCAGCAGCTTTCGTGGTCGGGGCGAGCAGTACTTC. Amino acids: CASSFRGRGEQYF. Combining the CDR3 with reference TRBV5-5 and TRBJ2-7 gives the whole variable domain DAGVTQSPTHLIKTRGQQVTLRCSPISGHKSVSWYQQVLGQGPQFIFQYYEKEERGRGNFPDRFSARQFPNYSSELNVNALLLGDSALYLCASSFRGRGEQYFGPGTRLTVT.

Many counts were recorded for this clonotype. CDR3 DNA sequence: TGTGCCAGTATCCACCGAGGGACCCAGTACTTC. Its protein product is CASIHRGTQYF. The chain combines TRBV6-1 with TRBJ2-5, with no clear D. Deletions cut 9 bases from V and 7 bases from J, with 12 bases between. CDR3 length: 11 residues. CDR1 MNHNS and CDR2 SASEGT come from the germline V gene.

This clonotype was observed many times. J is TRBJ2-7 and V is TRBV6-5; 7 bases match TRBD1. V lost 2 bases and J lost 0; bases outside the gene matches: 13. Germline V lookup: CDR1 MNHEY, CDR2 SVGAGI. The CDR3 sequence is 18 residues long. The CDR3 loop reads CASSYPPTGPLNSYEQYF. DNA of the CDR3: TGTGCCAGCAGTTACCCCCCGACAGGGCCCCTCAACTCCTACGAGCAGTACTTC.

This sequence joins TRBV7-2 and TRBJ1-3; D not certain. The V and J ends lost 5 bases and 8 bases respectively, with 16 bases between them. Germline V gene sequence: CDR1 SGHTA, CDR2 FQGNSA. This CDR3 is 14 amino acids long. The CDR3 sequence: CASSPMSPGDTIYF. The CDR3 region has the DNA TGTGCCAGCAGCCCGATGAGCCCCGGGGACACCATATATTTT.

This clonotype has a count of ten or more. The chain links TRBV28 to TRBJ2-7; D not resolved. The CDR3 sequence is 11 residues long. With 9 bases removed from V and 4 bases from J, the gap between germline ends came to 10 bases. The germline V gene encodes CDR1 MDHEN and CDR2 SYDVKM. The CDR3 coding sequence is TGTGCCAGTACAGCGTCTTACGAGCAGTACTTC. Residues: CASTASYEQYF.

Of note for this clonotype: It may be a read error: a sequence one base away is much more abundant. V gene TRBV27 combines with J gene TRBJ1-1; 8 nucleotides agree with TRBD1. CDR1 is MNHEY and CDR2 is SMNVEV in the germline V gene (reference sequence). V gave up 3 bases and J gave up 6 bases; unmatched junction bases: 6. CDR3 length equals 14 residues. The CDR3 region has the DNA TGTGCCAGCAGTTTTCGCAGGGGGCCGCCTGAAGCTTTCTTT. Protein sequence: CASSFRRGPPEAFF.

This clonotype occurred a few times. The chain uses TRBV27 and TRBJ2-2; 12 bases match TRBD2. This CDR3 comprises 15 residues. V lost 6 bases to trimming and J lost 7 bases; unmatched junction nucleotides: 6. CDR1 and CDR2 from the germline V gene are MNHEY and SMNVEV (reference sequence). CDR3 coding DNA: TGTGCCAGCAGGCTAGCGGGAGGGCCCTTCGGGGAGCTGTTTTTT. It specifies CASRLAGGPFGELFF.

This clonotype was seen repeatedly, ten times or more. This chain joins TRBV27 and TRBJ1-2, with 7 bases identical to TRBD1. The germline gives CDR1 MNHEY, CDR2 SMNVEV (reference sequence). This CDR3 has 14 residues. The V segment lost 5 bases and the J segment 6 bases; nucleotides outside the gene matches: 9. CDR3 loop: CASSAPGGRDGYTF. The CDR3 DNA sequence: TGTGCCAGCAGTGCCCCAGGGGGGCGCGATGGCTACACCTTC.

This clonotype was observed a few times. The chain uses TRBV9 and TRBJ1-2, with 11 bases lining up with TRBD1. CDR3 length equals 15 residues. The germline CDR1 and CDR2 sequences are SGDLS and YYNGEE. J lost 4 bases, V lost 0 bases, and 2 bases had no gene match. CDR3 in DNA: TGTGCCAGCAGCGTAGGGACAGGGGGCTCCTATGGCTACACCTTC. Its translation: CASSVGTGGSYGYTF.

This clonotype has a count of ten or more. The CDR3 DNA reads as TGTGCCAGCAGTTCCCCGGTTGGGGAAGTCTGGCAGTACTTC. The encoded protein is CASSSPVGEVWQYF. The chain couples TRBV6-5 to TRBJ2-7, with D uncertain. This CDR3 contains 14 residues. Germline loops: CDR1 MNHEY, CDR2 SVGAGI. Trimming shortened V by 4 bases and J by 9 bases, and 19 bases separated the two germline ends.

This clonotype occurred many times. V gene TRBV20-1 combines with J gene TRBJ2-7; 10 nucleotides line up with TRBD2. The CDR3 totals 14 residues. V lost 2 bases, J lost 3 bases, and 4 bases stayed unmatched. Germline CDR1 DFQATT, CDR2 SNEGSKA (reference sequence). The CDR3 coding sequence is TGCAGTGCTAGATCCTCTAGCGGGGGCTACGAGCAGTACTTC. Translation gives CSARSSSGGYEQYF.

The chain uses TRBV2 and TRBJ2-3; maybe TRBD2 (6 bases). This CDR3 contains 16 residues. Trimming took off 4 bases at V and 3 bases at J, with 17 bases between the two ends. Germline CDR1 reads SNHLY; CDR2 reads FYNNEI. DNA for the CDR3: TGTGCCAGCAGTGTAATCCTAGCGAGAGGGACAGATACGCAGTATTTT. It encodes CASSVILARGTDTQYF.

This clonotype came up a few times. The chain employs TRBV28 and TRBJ2-1; 9 bases fit TRBD2. Germline lookup yields CDR1 MDHEN and CDR2 SYDVKM. J gave up 8 bases and V 7 bases, and 6 bases lay outside the gene matches. The length of the CDR3 is 13 residues. In nucleotides, the CDR3 is TGTGCCAGCATTAGCGGGAGCTCCCATGAGCAGTTCTTC. It specifies CASISGSSHEQFF.

The chain carries TRBV5-6 and TRBJ2-2; perhaps TRBD2 as D (6 bases). The V and J ends lost 6 bases and 0 bases respectively, with 15 bases between them. CDR1 and CDR2 from the germline V gene are SGHDT and YYEEEE. The CDR3 is made up of 16 amino acids. CDR3 protein: CASTPGIAANTGELFF. The CDR3 nucleotides read TGTGCCAGCACCCCGGGAATAGCGGCGAACACCGGGGAGCTGTTTTTT. The full variable domain, in which reference TRBV5-6 and TRBJ2-2 provide the parts outside the CDR3, is DAGVTQSPTHLIKTRGQQVTLRCSPKSGHDTVSWYQQALGQGPQFIFQYYEEEERQRGNFPDRFSGHQFPNYSSELNVNALLLGDSALYLCASTPGIAANTGELFFGEGSRLTVL.

The rearrangement uses TRBV6-5 and TRBJ2-5; D unresolved. The CDR3 runs 12 residues. V was shortened by 2 bases and J by 12 bases, with 13 bases between the two germline ends. Per germline, CDR1 MNHEY and CDR2 SVGAGI. This CDR3 reads CASSYESHPEYF. Written as DNA, the CDR3 is TGTGCCAGCAGTTACGAGTCGCACCCCGAGTACTTC.